The 27 T cell receptor beta chains below come from one sample, sequenced in a study of T cell repertoires in cytomegalovirus infection. TCRdb re-called the reads with MiXCR, one entry per CDR3 protein. The sample holds approximately 730,000 distinct CDR3 sequences; under 35% are singletons and the top ten take under 15%. These receptors are not linked to any known antigen. Sequenced material: cultured CD8+ T cells from PBMCs, taken from culture after CMV antigen stimulation. The receptors stem from a human donor in good health (CMV status not recorded). Some clones in this sample may be carry-over from other donors' samples.

The V gene is TRBV19, the J gene TRBJ1-4; D remains unclear. CDR1 LNHDA and CDR2 SQIVND come from the germline V gene (reference sequence). Trimming removed 11 bases at V and 6 bases at J, with 19 bases between. The CDR3 sequence is 14 residues long. DNA for the CDR3: TGTGCCTCCGCGGGAAGTGGGCCTTATGAAAAACTGTTTTTT. Protein sequence: CASAGSGPYEKLFF.

The chain recombines TRBV27 with TRBJ1-2; unclear D gene. Germline CDR1 reads MNHEY; CDR2 reads SMNVEV (reference sequence). V was shortened by 6 bases and J by 9 bases, with 17 bases between the two germline ends. The CDR3 loop spans 13 amino acids. The DNA for the CDR3 is TGTGCCAGCAGCCTGGGTCGGGCGGGGAGCTACACCTTC. Translating gives CASSLGRAGSYTF.

The genes are TRBV2 and TRBJ2-3, with 8 nucleotides matching TRBD2. This CDR3 is 14 amino acids long. The germline gives CDR1 SNHLY, CDR2 FYNNEI. After removal of 6 bases from V and 3 bases from J, the junction contained 5 bases not matched to a gene. The CDR3 region is CASRPSGYTDTQYF. CDR3 nucleotide sequence: TGTGCCAGCAGGCCTAGCGGGTATACAGATACGCAGTATTTT.

This clonotype was picked up many times. The rearrangement links TRBV10-3 to TRBJ1-5, with TRBD1 identical over 10 bases. V lost 2 bases to trimming and J lost 7 bases; unmatched junction nucleotides: 5. The CDR3 sequence is 15 residues long. In germline, CDR1 is ENHRY, CDR2 SYGVKD. The CDR3 spells CAISEPGTGEQPQHF. The CDR3 nucleotides read TGTGCCATCAGTGAGCCGGGGACAGGGGAACAGCCCCAGCATTTT.

V usage is TRBV12-3 or TRBV12-4 and J usage is TRBJ1-1, with D uncertain. The CDR3 contains 15 residues. The V end lost 5 bases, the J end lost 2 bases, and 15 bases lay between the germline ends. CDR3 DNA sequence: TGTGCCAGCAGTCTGAATTCGGTATTAAACACTGAAGCTTTCTTT. Translating gives CASSLNSVLNTEAFF.

This rearrangement joins TRBV2 to TRBJ1-5; no firm D call. The V gene's germline CDR1 is SNHLY and CDR2 FYNNEI. Deletions cut 6 bases from V and 4 bases from J, with 10 bases between. This CDR3 is 13 amino acids long. The CDR3 sequence: CASRDPLNQPQHF. The CDR3 bases are TGTGCCAGCAGGGATCCACTAAATCAGCCCCAGCATTTT.

This clonotype was seen at least ten times. V and J are TRBV7-6 and TRBJ2-2; maybe TRBD1 (6 bases). CDR1 is SGHVS and CDR2 is FNYEAQ in the germline V gene. Trimming removed 1 base from V and 0 bases from J, with 15 bases in between. The CDR3 runs 18 residues. The CDR3 DNA is TGTGCCAGCAGCTTAGTAGGGGGTGCAGGGTCGAACACCGGGGAGCTGTTTTTT. This gives the protein CASSLVGGAGSNTGELFF. Filled out from reference TRBV7-6 and TRBJ2-2, the complete variable domain reads GAGVSQSPRYKVTKRGQDVALRCDPISGHVSLYWYRQALGQGPEFLTYFNYEAQQDKSGLPNDRFSAERPEGSISTLTIQRTEQRDSAMYRCASSLVGGAGSNTGELFFGEGSRLTVL.

The chain carries TRBV20-1 and TRBJ2-7; D is uncertain. Deletions cut 4 bases from V and 0 bases from J, with 10 bases between. CDR3 length: 13 residues. Germline V gene data show CDR1 as DFQATT and CDR2 as SNEGSKA (reference sequence). The DNA of the CDR3 is TGCAGTGCTATGGGAAGGACCTCCTACGAGCAGTACGTC. Translating it yields CSAMGRTSYEQYV.

V is TRBV6-1 and J is TRBJ2-1, with 10 bases lining up with TRBD2. V shed 4 bases and J 4 bases; nucleotides not matched to a gene: 7. This CDR3 is 16 amino acids long. Looked up from germline, CDR1 is MNHNS and CDR2 is SASEGT. The CDR3 DNA reads TGTGCCAGCAGTGTAGGAGCGGGGGGGCTGTACAATGAGCAGTTCTTC. It yields the protein CASSVGAGGLYNEQFF.

This clonotype has a handful of counts. The chain is built from TRBV27 and TRBJ1-1; D remains ambiguous. Trimming took off 4 bases at V and 4 bases at J, with 13 bases between the two ends. This CDR3 comprises 14 residues. CDR1 is MNHEY, CDR2 SMNVEV, per germline (reference sequence). CDR3 DNA sequence: TGTGCCAGCAGTTATCTGACTAAGGGCACTGAAGCTTTCTTT. Residues: CASSYLTKGTEAFF.

The chain couples TRBV5-1 to TRBJ1-2, with 7 nucleotides matching TRBD1. V was clipped by 0 bases and J by 8 bases; unmatched bases: 7. CDR1 is SGHRS, CDR2 YFSETQ, per germline. The CDR3 is 14 residues long. DNA for the CDR3: TGCGCCAGCAGCTTGGTCCCAGGGGGTGAAGGCTACACCTTC. The encoded protein is CASSLVPGGEGYTF.

This clonotype was seen more than once but under ten times. This chain connects TRBV28 to TRBJ2-3, with TRBD1 as a possible D gene (5 bases). There are 17 residues in the CDR3. In germline, CDR1 is MDHEN, CDR2 SYDVKM. The V and J ends lost 1 base and 0 bases respectively, with 14 bases between them. The CDR3, as DNA: TGTGCCAGCAGTTTATCGAAGGACAACCCTAGCACAGATACGCAGTATTTT. This gives the protein CASSLSKDNPSTDTQYF.

The J gene is TRBJ2-3, the V gene TRBV6-2 or TRBV6-3; D perhaps matches TRBD2 (6 bases). Germline CDR1 MNHEY, CDR2 SVGEGT. This CDR3 has 13 amino acids. The germline V and J ends were trimmed by 6 bases and 6 bases, with 13 bases remaining between them. Written as DNA, the CDR3 is TGTGCCAGCAGCCCCGGGACTCTCGATACGCAGTATTTT. Protein sequence: CASSPGTLDTQYF.

In this sample, this clonotype turned up many times. CDR3 coding DNA: TGTGCCAGCAGCTTAATAGGACCAGGAACGGACACTGAAGCTTTCTTT. It yields the protein CASSLIGPGTDTEAFF. The chain uses TRBV7-8 and TRBJ1-1, with unresolved D. The germline V gene encodes CDR1 SGHVS and CDR2 FQNEAQ. The CDR3 is 16 amino acids. With 2 bases removed from V and 3 bases from J, the gap between germline ends came to 16 bases. The full variable domain, completed using reference TRBV7-8 and TRBJ1-1, is GAGVSQSPRYKVAKRGQDVALRCDPISGHVSLFWYQQALGQGPEFLTYFQNEAQLDKSGLPSDRFFAERPEGSVSTLKIQRTQQEDSAVYLCASSLIGPGTDTEAFFGQGTRLTVV.

This rearrangement joins TRBV12-3 or TRBV12-4 to TRBJ1-4; 7 nucleotides match TRBD1. V trimming: 5 bases; J trimming: 8 bases; junction bases outside the gene matches: 8. This CDR3 contains 14 residues. CDR3 residues: CASSEDRLEEKLFF. In nucleotides, the CDR3 is TGTGCCAGCAGTGAGGACAGGCTAGAGGAAAAACTGTTTTTT.

The CDR3 DNA follows: TGCGCCAGCAGCCAAGAGCCCGACTCTAACTATGGCTACACCTTC. It codes for CASSQEPDSNYGYTF. The rearrangement links TRBV4-1 to TRBJ1-2; D call uncertain. Trimming left V 0 bases short and J 0 bases short, with 8 bases between. CDR1 is MGHRA, CDR2 YSYEKL, per germline. The CDR3 runs to 15 residues.

This clonotype has more than one count but fewer than ten. The CDR3: CASSQDQAQPQHF. The CDR3 coding sequence is TGCGCCAGCAGCCAGGACCAGGCTCAGCCCCAGCATTTT. The gene calls are TRBV4-1 and TRBJ1-5; no clear D. V gave up 3 bases and J gave up 6 bases, with 9 bases separating them. This CDR3 region has 13 residues. The germline V gene has CDR1 MGHRA and CDR2 YSYEKL.

V gene TRBV29-1 combines with J gene TRBJ1-2, with D hard to call. Germline V gene sequence: CDR1 SQVTM, CDR2 ANQGSEA. V was pared by 3 bases and J by 2 bases, with 10 bases between. CDR3 length: 13 amino acids. The CDR3 nucleotides are TGCAGCGTTGACGAGGGCGCAAACTATGGCTACACCTTC. This gives the protein CSVDEGANYGYTF.

The chain has TRBV27 and TRBJ2-1, with TRBD2 identical over 10 bases. Unmatched junction bases numbered 5, after V lost 1 base and J lost 14 bases. Germline CDR1 MNHEY, CDR2 SMNVEV (reference sequence). The CDR3 extends over 13 amino acids. The CDR3 nucleotides read TGTGCCAGCAGTTTATGGGCTAGCGGGGGAAAGTTCTTC. Its translation: CASSLWASGGKFF.

Ten or more counts support this clonotype. This sequence joins TRBV7-2 and TRBJ2-3; 14 bases map to TRBD2. This CDR3 has 17 amino acids. Germline CDR1 is SGHTA and CDR2 is FQGNSA. V shed 5 bases and J 6 bases; nucleotides not matched to a gene: 10. The CDR3 region is CASSPGLAGGLVDTQYF. The CDR3 bases are TGTGCCAGCAGCCCTGGACTAGCGGGGGGCCTGGTGGATACGCAGTATTTT. The entire variable domain, with the rest obtained from reference TRBV7-2 and TRBJ2-3, is as follows: GAGVSQSPSNKVTEKGKDVELRCDPISGHTALYWYRQSLGQGLEFLIYFQGNSAPDKSGLPSDRFSAERTGGSVSTLTIQRTQQEDSAVYLCASSPGLAGGLVDTQYFGPGTRLTVL.

There are a few counts of this clonotype. The V and J genes are TRBV25-1 and TRBJ2-1, with 7 bases that match TRBD2. Germline CDR1 and CDR2: MGHDK and SYGVNS. The CDR3 is 16 residues long. Unmatched junction bases numbered 6, after V lost 3 bases and J lost 1 base. The CDR3 loop reads CASSEGGGGSYNEQFF. The CDR3, as DNA: TGTGCCAGCAGTGAGGGGGGGGGTGGGTCCTACAATGAGCAGTTCTTC.

V usage is TRBV7-6 and J usage is TRBJ1-2, with a weak D call TRBD1 (6 bases). CDR1 is SGHVS and CDR2 is FNYEAQ in the germline V gene. V dropped 1 base and J dropped 4 bases, with 13 bases sitting between them. The CDR3 length is 15 residues. CDR3 region: CASSLVRGGTYGYTF. The CDR3, as DNA: TGTGCCAGCAGCTTAGTCCGAGGGGGGACCTATGGCTACACCTTC.

The sample holds many counts of this clonotype. The V call is TRBV7-2, the J call TRBJ1-2; no clear D gene. Germline CDR1 is SGHTA and CDR2 is FQGNSA. Trimming removed 5 bases from V and 4 bases from J, with 14 bases in between. CDR3 length: 14 amino acids. CDR3 DNA: TGTGCCAGCAGCCGGAACTTGCTACCCTATGGCTACACCTTC. Its translation is CASSRNLLPYGYTF.

This clonotype showed up many times. The rearrangement joins TRBV7-2 to TRBJ1-6, with a weak D call TRBD1 (5 bases). The germline V and J ends were trimmed by 2 bases and 2 bases, with 10 bases remaining between them. The V gene's germline CDR1 is SGHTA and CDR2 FQGNSA. The CDR3 totals 16 residues. Here the CDR3 DNA reads TGTGCCAGCAGCTTAACGCAGGGACCCTATAATTCACCCCTCCACTTT. Protein: CASSLTQGPYNSPLHF.

The sample holds a few counts of this clonotype. CDR3 residues: CASSYPPGQGYEQYF. CDR3 DNA: TGTGCCAGCAGCTATCCGCCGGGACAGGGCTACGAGCAGTACTTC. V and J are TRBV7-9 and TRBJ2-7, with 9 bases matching TRBD1. V was clipped by 4 bases and J by 3 bases; unmatched bases: 7. Looked up from germline, CDR1 is SEHNR and CDR2 is FQNEAQ (reference sequence). This CDR3 is built from 15 residues.

The V gene is TRBV6-1, the J gene TRBJ2-1; D is perhaps TRBD1 or TRBD2 (6 bases each). V lost 6 bases, J lost 14 bases, and 38 bases lay in between. Germline V CDR1 and CDR2: MNHNS, SASEGT. This CDR3 has 19 amino acids. The CDR3 loop is CASRPWRGATSYNEQFEFF. In DNA form, the CDR3 reads TGTGCCAGCAGGCCTTGGAGGGGGGCCACCTCCTACAATGAGCAGTTTGAGTTCTTC.

The V and J genes are TRBV20-1 and TRBJ1-5, with 10 bases matching TRBD1. Germline values: CDR1 DFQATT, CDR2 SNEGSKA (reference sequence). The CDR3 runs to 14 residues. V trimming: 5 bases; J trimming: 7 bases; junction bases outside the gene matches: 8. DNA for the CDR3: TGCAGTGCTTGGCGGACAGGGGGTAAACAGCCCCAGCATTTT. As protein: CSAWRTGGKQPQHF.